The next 12 T cell receptor beta chains were all read from a single sample in a study of cytotoxic CD8 clonotypes in ibrutinib-treated CLL. The protocol was immunoSEQ multiplex PCR, while the TCRdb copy is restricted to in-frame clones and leaves out a portion. Here the sample spans under 200,000 clones, approximately 80% being singletons. Sequencing was performed on PBMCs, taken after 24 months of ibrutinib treatment. These receptors came from a human donor with chronic lymphocytic leukemia.

This clone was seen a single time. The V gene is TRBV4-2, the J gene TRBJ1-1, with D maybe TRBD1 (5 bases). The CDR3 sequence is 15 residues long. The V end was cut by 4 bases, the J end by 2 bases, with 14 bases between. The germline V gene encodes CDR1 LGHNA and CDR2 YNFKEQ. The CDR3 spells CASSPVEGRNTEAFF. The CDR3 region has the DNA TGTGCCAGCAGCCCCGTTGAGGGACGAAACACTGAAGCTTTCTTT.

The chain uses TRBV19 and TRBJ2-3; possible D gene TRBD2, 6 bases. In germline, CDR1 is LNHDA, CDR2 SQIVND (reference sequence). With 5 bases removed from V and 6 bases from J, the gap between germline ends came to 12 bases. CDR3 length: 13 residues. As DNA, the CDR3 is TGTGCCAGTAGTGCACTAGCAGGGGATACGCAGTATTTT. Protein sequence: CASSALAGDTQYF.

The chain combines TRBV30 with TRBJ2-1, with D unclear. V lost 1 base and J 6 bases, leaving 16 bases between the germline ends. The CDR3 contains 15 residues. Germline values: CDR1 GTSNPN, CDR2 SVGIG (reference sequence). CDR3 amino acids: CAWSEGSILANEQFF. In nucleotides, the CDR3 is TGTGCCTGGAGTGAGGGCAGCATCCTCGCCAATGAGCAGTTCTTC.

This chain uses TRBV9 with TRBJ2-5, with D tentatively TRBD2 (6 bases). The CDR3 consists of 16 residues. The germline V gene encodes CDR1 SGDLS and CDR2 YYNGEE. The germline V and J ends were trimmed by 10 bases and 5 bases, with 27 bases remaining between them. In DNA form, the CDR3 reads TGTGCCGCCGGGACCCCTACAAGACGGGAGAAGGAGACCCAGTACTTC. This gives the protein CAAGTPTRREKETQYF.

The gene calls are TRBV7-3 and TRBJ1-1; D is ambiguous. This CDR3 spans 14 amino acids. Between the trimmed V and J ends, which lost 7 bases and 1 base, there was a span of 13 bases. Germline CDR1 and CDR2: SGHTA and FQGTGA. The CDR3 loop is CASKGRSTNTEAFF. The DNA of the CDR3 is TGTGCCAGCAAGGGCAGGAGCACGAACACTGAAGCTTTCTTT.

The chain recombines TRBV14 with TRBJ2-1; 8 nucleotides agree with TRBD2. Germline V gene lookup returns CDR1 SGHDN and CDR2 FVKESK. This CDR3 has 16 residues. The ends lost 1 base at V and 2 bases at J; junction bases unmatched: 4. The CDR3 here is CASSQVRLATYNEQFF. CDR3 bases: TGTGCCAGCAGCCAAGTCCGACTAGCGACCTACAATGAGCAGTTCTTC. Combining the CDR3 with reference TRBV14 and TRBJ2-1 gives the whole variable domain EAGVTQFPSHSVIEKGQTVTLRCDPISGHDNLYWYRRVMGKEIKFLLHFVKESKQDESGMPNNRFLAERTGGTYSTLKVQPAELEDSGVYFCASSQVRLATYNEQFFGPGTRLTVL.

This chain joins TRBV2 and TRBJ1-5; D unresolved. The CDR3 is 14 amino acids. The V end was cut by 6 bases, the J end by 1 base, with 10 bases between. CDR1 is SNHLY and CDR2 is FYNNEI in the germline V gene. In DNA, the CDR3 is TGTGCCAGCAGCATTAGCCCCAGCAATCAGCCCCAGCATTTT. It specifies CASSISPSNQPQHF.

The chain combines TRBV19 with TRBJ1-5; D unclear. The ends were cut back, 5 bases at V and 0 bases at J, with 11 bases in the middle. Germline values: CDR1 LNHDA, CDR2 SQIVND (reference sequence). CDR3 length: 15 amino acids. The CDR3 loop is CASSPHGDSNQPQHF. CDR3 sequence (DNA): TGTGCCAGTAGTCCCCACGGGGATAGCAATCAGCCCCAGCATTTT.

For this clone: This specimen includes other DNA sequences encoding the same CDR3. The chain carries TRBV19 and TRBJ2-3; no definite D call. V gave up 1 base and J gave up 4 bases, with 6 bases separating them. CDR3 size: 13 residues. Germline assignment: CDR1 LNHDA and CDR2 SQIVND (reference sequence). As DNA, the CDR3 is TGTGCCAGTAGTATAGGCCTGGCAGATACGCAGTATTTT. This sequence encodes CASSIGLADTQYF.

The chain links TRBV30 to TRBJ2-1; 8 nucleotides align to TRBD1. V was pared by 2 bases and J by 10 bases, with 4 bases of the junction left unmatched. Germline V CDR1 and CDR2: GTSNPN, SVGIG (reference sequence). This CDR3 is 12 amino acids long. The CDR3 sequence is CAWSPDREEQFF. CDR3 sequence (DNA): TGTGCCTGGAGTCCGGACAGGGAAGAGCAGTTCTTC.

CDR3 residues: CASSYSQGSNEQFF. DNA for the CDR3: TGTGCCAGCAGTTACTCACAGGGGAGCAATGAGCAGTTCTTC. The chain combines TRBV6-5 with TRBJ2-1; 7 bases align to TRBD1. The CDR3 covers 14 residues. The V and J ends lost 0 bases and 6 bases, in that order; junction bases with no gene match: 2. The V gene's germline CDR1 is MNHEY and CDR2 SVGAGI.

The V gene is TRBV5-1, the J gene TRBJ2-6; D perhaps matches TRBD2 (6 bases). The length of the CDR3 is 19 residues. Germline V gene lookup returns CDR1 SGHRS and CDR2 YFSETQ. V gave up 3 bases and J gave up 2 bases, with 21 bases separating them. The CDR3 DNA sequence: TGCGCCAGCAGCTCGAAGGGACTTTTGCAAGGCACTGGGGCCAACGTCCTGACTTTC. Its translation is CASSSKGLLQGTGANVLTF.